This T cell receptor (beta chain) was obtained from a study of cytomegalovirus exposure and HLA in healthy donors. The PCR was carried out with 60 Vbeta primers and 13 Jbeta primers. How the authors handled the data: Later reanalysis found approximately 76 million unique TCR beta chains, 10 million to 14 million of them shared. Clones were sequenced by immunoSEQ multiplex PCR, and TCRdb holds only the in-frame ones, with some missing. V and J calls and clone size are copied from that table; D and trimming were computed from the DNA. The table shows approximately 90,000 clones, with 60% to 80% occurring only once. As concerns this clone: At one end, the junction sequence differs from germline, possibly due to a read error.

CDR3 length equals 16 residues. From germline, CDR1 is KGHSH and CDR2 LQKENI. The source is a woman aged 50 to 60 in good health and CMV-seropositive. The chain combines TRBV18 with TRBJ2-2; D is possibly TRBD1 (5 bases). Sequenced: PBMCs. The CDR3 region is CASSPRAGTNTGELFF. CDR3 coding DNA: TGTGCCAGTTCACCACGGGCAGGGACGAACACCGGGGAGCTGTTTTTT. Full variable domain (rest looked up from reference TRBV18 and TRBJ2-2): NAGVMQNPRHLVRRRGQEARLRCSPMKGHSHVYWYRQLPEEGLKFMVYLQKENIIDESGMPKERFSAEFPKEGPSILRIQQVVRGDSAAYFCASSPRAGTNTGELFFGEGSRLTVL.